The 15 T cell receptor beta chains presented below share a single source sample, sequenced in a study of neurological immune-mediated disorders. The sample's time point: longitudinal time-point 1 (baseline). TCRdb passed the 5' RACE reads through MiXCR, listing each CDR3 protein once. The table has approximately 46,000 distinct CDR3 sequences, 10% seen once; the top ten hold roughly 1.6%. The sequenced material came from PBMCs. The receptors here all came from a woman between 40 and 50 years old in good health.

This clonotype was seen repeatedly, ten times or more. The rearrangement joins TRBV10-3 to TRBJ2-2; 9 bases map to TRBD1. Germline V CDR1 and CDR2: ENHRY, SYGVKD. This CDR3 spans 16 amino acids. Losses at the gene ends were 2 bases for V and 3 bases for J; bases not matched to a gene: 4. The CDR3 sequence is CAISELWTGDTGELFF. In DNA, the CDR3 is TGTGCCATCAGTGAGCTTTGGACAGGGGACACCGGGGAGCTGTTTTTT.

This clonotype was seen ten or more times. This sequence joins TRBV5-5 and TRBJ1-2, with no clear D. Trimming took 0 bases from V and 4 from J, leaving 10 bases between them. Per germline, CDR1 SGHKS and CDR2 YYEKEE (reference sequence). The CDR3 covers 14 residues. CDR3 DNA: TGTGCCAGCAGCTTGGATCTGCCTCCCTATGGCTACACCTTC. It codes for CASSLDLPPYGYTF.

This clonotype was seen repeatedly, ten times or more. J is TRBJ2-7 and V is TRBV30; D not resolved. From germline, CDR1 is GTSNPN and CDR2 SVGIG (reference sequence). Trimming cost V 1 base and J 3 bases, with 7 bases left between them. This CDR3 has 12 residues. Written as DNA, the CDR3 is TGTGCCTGGAGTGATTTCCACTACGAGCAGTACTTC. Translated: CAWSDFHYEQYF.

This clonotype has a count of ten or more. The rearrangement links TRBV14 to TRBJ2-6, with a weak D call TRBD1 (5 bases). In germline, CDR1 is SGHDN, CDR2 FVKESK. CDR3 length equals 17 residues. The germline V and J ends were trimmed by 0 bases and 4 bases, with 13 bases remaining between them. CDR3 residues: CASSQEFRVFGANVLTF. Written as DNA, the CDR3 is TGTGCCAGCAGCCAAGAATTCAGGGTGTTCGGGGCCAACGTCCTGACTTTC. Full variable domain (rest looked up from reference TRBV14 and TRBJ2-6): EAGVTQFPSHSVIEKGQTVTLRCDPISGHDNLYWYRRVMGKEIKFLLHFVKESKQDESGMPNNRFLAERTGGTYSTLKVQPAELEDSGVYFCASSQEFRVFGANVLTFGAGSRLTVL.

There are many counts of this clonotype. The rearrangement joins TRBV29-1 to TRBJ2-7; D call uncertain. CDR1 is SQVTM and CDR2 is ANQGSEA in the germline V gene. V was pared by 6 bases and J by 3 bases, with 6 bases between. This CDR3 is 10 amino acids long. CDR3 bases: TGCAGCGTACAGAGCTACGAGCAGTACTTC. Its protein product is CSVQSYEQYF.

This clonotype was seen at least ten times. The V call is TRBV20-1, the J call TRBJ2-2; 8 nucleotides agree with TRBD2. Trimming cost V 5 bases and J 4 bases; bases outside gene matches: 12. CDR1 is DFQATT and CDR2 is SNEGSKA in the germline V gene (reference sequence). This CDR3 has 16 residues. The CDR3 loop is CSAPSRAGVVTGELFF. The CDR3 bases are TGCAGTGCTCCCTCCAGAGCGGGAGTGGTCACCGGGGAGCTGTTTTTT.

This clonotype was counted many times. The chain employs TRBV12-3 or TRBV12-4 and TRBJ2-7; 12 bases are shared with TRBD1. Germline trimming cut 0 bases from V and 5 bases from J; bases unmatched to any gene: 2. The CDR3 has 15 amino acids. This chain's CDR3 is CASSLAGTGGNEQYF. The CDR3 region has the DNA TGTGCCAGCAGTTTAGCTGGGACAGGGGGCAACGAGCAGTACTTC.

This clonotype occurred many times. The rearrangement joins TRBV7-3 to TRBJ1-1, with 7 bases that match TRBD1. This CDR3 is built from 13 residues. Trimming cost V 5 bases and J 4 bases; bases outside gene matches: 4. Germline loops: CDR1 SGHTA, CDR2 FQGTGA. The CDR3 DNA is TGTGCCAGCAGCAAGGGGGCGGGCACTGAAGCTTTCTTT. Protein: CASSKGAGTEAFF.

This clonotype has at least ten counts. The chain links TRBV5-5 to TRBJ1-1; D not resolved. Trimming shortened V by 6 bases and J by 1 base, and 13 bases separated the two germline ends. CDR1 and CDR2 from the germline V gene are SGHKS and YYEKEE (reference sequence). The CDR3 has 14 amino acids. The CDR3 region is CASTWVGENTEAFF. Written as DNA, the CDR3 is TGTGCCAGCACCTGGGTAGGAGAGAACACTGAAGCTTTCTTT.

This clonotype was seen ten or more times. The rearrangement joins TRBV20-1 to TRBJ2-7; 13 positions match TRBD2. Germline V lookup: CDR1 DFQATT, CDR2 SNEGSKA (reference sequence). Trimming at V came to 0 bases and at J to 0 bases, leaving 8 bases not matched to a gene. The CDR3 sequence is 18 residues long. The CDR3 loop reads CSARDPGLAGAFSYEQYF. CDR3 sequence (DNA): TGCAGTGCTAGAGATCCAGGACTAGCGGGAGCGTTCTCCTACGAGCAGTACTTC.

This clonotype has at least ten counts. The chain recombines TRBV10-3 with TRBJ2-2; 7 bases are a match to TRBD2. J gave up 5 bases and V 5 bases, and 11 bases lay outside the gene matches. This CDR3 is 16 amino acids long. Looked up from germline, CDR1 is ENHRY and CDR2 is SYGVKD. CDR3 in amino acids: CAISLSVGAGTGELFF. The CDR3 coding sequence is TGTGCCATCAGTCTTTCCGTGGGAGCGGGAACCGGGGAGCTGTTTTTT.

The chain carries TRBV5-1 and TRBJ1-1, with TRBD1 as a possible D gene (6 bases). The CDR3 loop spans 14 amino acids. The V end lost 3 bases, the J end lost 8 bases, and 17 bases lay between the germline ends. Germline V CDR1 and CDR2: SGHRS, YFSETQ. The CDR3 DNA reads as TGCGCCAGCAGCTCACAAAGCCCGGGGGCCGAAGCTTTCTTT. It encodes CASSSQSPGAEAFF.

This clonotype was picked up many times. The chain joins TRBV7-2 to TRBJ2-6; the D call may be TRBD1 or TRBD2 (6 bases each). Germline values: CDR1 SGHTA, CDR2 FQGNSA. Between the trimmed V and J ends, which lost 0 bases and 2 bases, there was a span of 8 bases. This CDR3 comprises 16 residues. The DNA of the CDR3 is TGTGCCAGCAGCTTAGCGGAGGGGGCTGGGGCCAACGTCCTGACTTTC. Protein sequence: CASSLAEGAGANVLTF.

In its sample, this clonotype was seen many times. V is TRBV20-1 and J is TRBJ1-4; TRBD1 matches at 8 bases. Germline trimming cut 5 bases from V and 13 bases from J; bases unmatched to any gene: 15. The CDR3 is 14 amino acids. CDR1 and CDR2 from the germline V gene are DFQATT and SNEGSKA (reference sequence). The CDR3, as DNA: TGCAGTGCTCACTTACAGGGGGTTTCGGGTGGACTGTTTTTT. Its protein product is CSAHLQGVSGGLFF.

This clonotype was detected ten times or more. The genes are TRBV5-5 and TRBJ2-1, with 10 bases identical to TRBD1. V dropped 3 bases and J dropped 9; count of bases not matched to a gene: 6. CDR1 SGHKS and CDR2 YYEKEE come from the germline V gene (reference sequence). CDR3 size: 14 residues. CDR3 sequence reads: CASSSGTGDTEQFF. In DNA, the CDR3 is TGTGCCAGCAGCTCTGGGACAGGGGACACTGAGCAGTTCTTC.